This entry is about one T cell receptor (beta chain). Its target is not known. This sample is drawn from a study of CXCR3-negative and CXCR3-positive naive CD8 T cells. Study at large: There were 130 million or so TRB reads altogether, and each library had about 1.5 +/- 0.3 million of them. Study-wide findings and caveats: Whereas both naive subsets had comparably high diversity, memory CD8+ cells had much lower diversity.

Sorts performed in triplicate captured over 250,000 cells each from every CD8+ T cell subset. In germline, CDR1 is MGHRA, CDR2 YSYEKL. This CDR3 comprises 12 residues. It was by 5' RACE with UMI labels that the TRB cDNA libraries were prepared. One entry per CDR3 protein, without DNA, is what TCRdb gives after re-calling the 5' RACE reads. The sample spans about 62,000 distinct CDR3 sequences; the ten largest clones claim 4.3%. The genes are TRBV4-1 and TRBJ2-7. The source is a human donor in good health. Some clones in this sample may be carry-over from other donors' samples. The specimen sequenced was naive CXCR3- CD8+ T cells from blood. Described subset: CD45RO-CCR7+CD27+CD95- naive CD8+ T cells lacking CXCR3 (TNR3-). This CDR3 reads CASGSQAYEQYF.